This TCR beta chain is drawn from a study of T cells after yellow fever vaccination. Study-level findings and limits: Faster peaking, at day 5 versus 15, marked a secondary response that was weaker.

Per germline, CDR1 SGHAT and CDR2 FQNNGV. The V and J ends lost 5 bases and 0 bases respectively, with 8 bases between them. The CDR3 runs to 13 residues. In the case of this clonotype: Its antigen remains unknown.

A process of 5'RACE template switching, which added a universal primer site and UMIs, was used to make TCR cDNA. TCRdb used MiXCR to reprocess the 5' RACE reads, holding one entry per CDR3 protein. Altogether under 300,000 distinct CDR3 sequences are present, roughly 13% being singletons, with the ten largest covering roughly 0.5%. The sequencing here drew on CD4+ T cells sorted from PBMCs, taken 45 days after the yellow fever booster vaccination. The receptor was derived from a man younger than 45 who received the YFV17D yellow fever vaccine. J is TRBJ2-7 and V is TRBV11-2; the D gene is possibly TRBD2 (5 bases). The CDR3 DNA reads TGTGCCAGCAGCCAAACTAGCTCCTACGAGCAGTACTTC. This encodes CASSQTSSYEQYF.